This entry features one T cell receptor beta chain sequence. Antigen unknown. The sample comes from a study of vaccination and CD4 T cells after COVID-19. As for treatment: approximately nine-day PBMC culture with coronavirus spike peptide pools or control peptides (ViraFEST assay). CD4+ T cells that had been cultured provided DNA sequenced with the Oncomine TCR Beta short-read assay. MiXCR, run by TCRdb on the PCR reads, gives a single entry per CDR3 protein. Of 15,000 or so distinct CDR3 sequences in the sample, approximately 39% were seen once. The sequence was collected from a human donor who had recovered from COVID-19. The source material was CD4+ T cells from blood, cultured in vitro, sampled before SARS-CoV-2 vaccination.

Here the CDR3 reads CASSLALQGGEQFF. The CDR3 DNA sequence: TGTGCCAGCAGTTTAGCTCTACAGGGTGGTGAGCAGTTCTTC. The chain employs TRBV12-3 or TRBV12-4 and TRBJ2-1; tentative D call: TRBD1 (6 bases). V was shortened by 0 bases and J by 9 bases, with 12 bases between the two germline ends. The CDR3 is made up of 14 amino acids.